These 3 T cell receptor beta chains came from one sample sequenced in a study of monozygotic twins with inflammatory bowel disease. TCRdb reprocessed the 5' RACE reads and keeps a single row for each CDR3 protein, giving no DNA. The sample table sets out 160,000 or so distinct CDR3 sequences. Sequencing was carried out using blood. The receptors stem from a human donor with ulcerative colitis or Crohn's disease, or a healthy co-twin of an affected twin (not recorded which).

V is TRBV20-1 and J is TRBJ2-5. The CDR3 is made up of 14 amino acids. Germline CDR1 reads DFQATT; CDR2 reads SNEGSKA (reference sequence). The CDR3 region is CSARDLVEQETQYF.

The chain recombines TRBV25-1 with TRBJ2-2; as DNA is missing, the TRBD2 call by TCRdb cannot be tested. The CDR3 runs to 19 residues. The V gene's germline CDR1 is MGHDK and CDR2 SYGVNS. CDR3 sequence: CASSGGRDSRNEGTGELFF. Filled out from reference TRBV25-1 and TRBJ2-2, the complete variable domain reads EADIYQTPRYLVIGTGKKITLECSQTMGHDKMYWYQQDPGMELHLIHYSYGVNSTEKGDLSSESTVSRIRTEHFPLTLESARPSHTSQYLCASSGGRDSRNEGTGELFFGEGSRLTVL.

V gene TRBV7-3 combines with J gene TRBJ1-1. This CDR3 is 13 amino acids long. CDR1 and CDR2 (germline): SGHTA, FQGTGA. CDR3 residues: CASSPDKNTEAFF.